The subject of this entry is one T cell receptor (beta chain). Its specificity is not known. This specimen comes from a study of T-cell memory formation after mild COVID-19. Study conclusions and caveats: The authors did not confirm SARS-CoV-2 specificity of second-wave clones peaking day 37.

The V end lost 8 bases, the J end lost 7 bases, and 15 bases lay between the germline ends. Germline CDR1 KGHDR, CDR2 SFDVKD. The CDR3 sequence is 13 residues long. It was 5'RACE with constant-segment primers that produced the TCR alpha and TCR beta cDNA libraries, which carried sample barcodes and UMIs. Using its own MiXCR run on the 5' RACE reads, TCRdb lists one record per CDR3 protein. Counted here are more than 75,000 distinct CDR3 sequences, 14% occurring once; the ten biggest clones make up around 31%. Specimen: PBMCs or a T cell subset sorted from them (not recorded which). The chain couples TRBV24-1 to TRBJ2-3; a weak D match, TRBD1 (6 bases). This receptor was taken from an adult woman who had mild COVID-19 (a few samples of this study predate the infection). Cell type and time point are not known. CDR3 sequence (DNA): TGTGCCACCATCATTGAGGACAGAAATACGCAGTATTTT. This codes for CATIIEDRNTQYF.